Shown below are 15 T cell receptor beta chains from a single sample sequenced in a study of shared clonotypes between healthy human individuals. Some clones are missing from TCRdb's copy, which holds only in-frame ones; the method was immunoSEQ multiplex PCR. The sample carries about 2 million clones, approximately 94% recorded once. Terminally differentiated effector memory CD45RA+ cells were excluded by CCR7 positive selection of CD45RO-negative cells. Specimen: naive CD8+ T cells sorted from blood. The receptors were sampled from a man aged 18 to 35 in good health.

This chain connects TRBV4-2 to TRBJ1-2, with unresolved D. CDR1 is LGHNA, CDR2 YNFKEQ, per germline. Trimming stripped 0 bases from V and 5 bases from J, with 16 bases between. CDR3 size: 16 residues. CDR3 sequence (DNA): TGTGCCAGCAGCCAAGATTTTGGGGAAATAATGTATGGCTACACCTTC. Translating gives CASSQDFGEIMYGYTF.

The chain uses TRBV6-5 and TRBJ2-1; D ambiguous. This CDR3 has 15 residues. V lost 7 bases to trimming and J lost 2 bases, with 15 bases between them. The germline CDR1 and CDR2 sequences are MNHEY and SVGAGI. The CDR3 bases are TGTGCCAGCACCCTAGGGAACACGCCCTACAATGAGCAGTTCTTC. Protein: CASTLGNTPYNEQFF.

V usage is TRBV7-9 and J usage is TRBJ2-1, with 13 bases fitting TRBD2. There are 17 residues in the CDR3. Unmatched junction bases numbered 7, after V lost 5 bases and J lost 3 bases. Germline V gene lookup returns CDR1 SEHNR and CDR2 FQNEAQ (reference sequence). The CDR3 DNA follows: TGTGCCAGCAGCGAGGGACTAGCGGGGCTCATCTACAATGAGCAGTTCTTC. Residues: CASSEGLAGLIYNEQFF.

As concerns this clone: Other DNA sequences in this specimen translate into the identical CDR3. The rearrangement uses TRBV4-1 and TRBJ2-3; D uncertain. From germline, CDR1 is MGHRA and CDR2 YSYEKL. V lost 3 bases and J lost 6, with 10 bases in between. The CDR3 sequence is 13 residues long. Written as DNA, the CDR3 is TGCGCCAGCAGCCATCGACTTGCGGATACGCAGTATTTT. Protein product: CASSHRLADTQYF.

Points on this clone: Other DNA sequences from this sample encode an identical CDR3 as well. This rearrangement joins TRBV5-1 to TRBJ2-3; D might be TRBD1 (6 bases). Germline-derived CDR1 and CDR2 are SGHRS and YFSETQ. The CDR3 has 14 amino acids. The V gene lost 1 base and the J gene lost 0 bases, with 6 bases spanning the gap. The CDR3 protein is CASSLTGSTDTQYF. In DNA form, the CDR3 reads TGCGCCAGCAGCTTGACAGGGAGCACAGATACGCAGTATTTT.

This clone was recorded a few times. The chain employs TRBV5-1 and TRBJ1-1; D possibly corresponds to TRBD1 (6 bases). The V end was cut by 0 bases, the J end by 1 base, with 10 bases between. Germline-derived CDR1 and CDR2 are SGHRS and YFSETQ. The CDR3 runs 15 residues. The CDR3 DNA is TGCGCCAGCAGCTTGGGCAGGGGCCCGAACACTGAAGCTTTCTTT. It is translated as CASSLGRGPNTEAFF.

Comments on this clone: The identical CDR3 is also encoded by other nucleotide sequences in the sample. The rearrangement joins TRBV29-1 to TRBJ2-7; no definite D call. The CDR3 covers 10 residues. The germline CDR1 and CDR2 sequences are SQVTM and ANQGSEA. The V and J ends lost 4 bases and 4 bases respectively, with 5 bases between them. This CDR3 reads CSVVGYEQYF. Here the CDR3 DNA reads TGCAGCGTTGTTGGATACGAGCAGTACTTC.

The gene calls are TRBV18 and TRBJ2-1; D may be TRBD2 (5 bases). Germline CDR1 KGHSH, CDR2 LQKENI. The CDR3 covers 16 residues. V dropped 3 bases and J dropped 0 bases, with 12 bases sitting between them. This CDR3 is CASSPPQRSSYNEQFF. DNA for the CDR3: TGTGCCAGCTCACCCCCCCAGCGGAGCTCCTACAATGAGCAGTTCTTC.

The chain combines TRBV6-5 with TRBJ2-1, with TRBD2 matching over 9 bases. V lost 2 bases to trimming and J lost 6 bases; unmatched junction nucleotides: 5. The germline CDR1 and CDR2 sequences are MNHEY and SVGAGI. The CDR3 totals 15 residues. The CDR3 loop is CASSYGLAGPNEQFF. The CDR3 DNA is TGTGCCAGCAGTTACGGGCTAGCGGGACCCAATGAGCAGTTCTTC.

The chain couples TRBV10-3 to TRBJ2-2; the match to TRBD2 covers 8 bases. Germline V gives CDR1 ENHRY, CDR2 SYGVKD. V was clipped by 4 bases and J by 0 bases; unmatched bases: 1. The CDR3 consists of 15 residues. The CDR3 region is CAISVAGSNTGELFF. The CDR3 bases are TGTGCCATCAGTGTAGCGGGATCGAACACCGGGGAGCTGTTTTTT.

This clone was seen a single time. CDR3 nucleotides: TGTGCCAGCAGCTTAGGGCTAGCGGGGCTAACCGGGGAGCTGTTTTTT. It specifies CASSLGLAGLTGELFF. This rearrangement joins TRBV11-2 to TRBJ2-2; TRBD2 matches 9 bases. The CDR3 has 16 amino acids. V shed 1 base and J 5 bases; nucleotides not matched to a gene: 5. CDR1 SGHAT and CDR2 FQNNGV come from the germline V gene.

About this clone: Within the sample, other DNA sequences also encode this same CDR3. The chain uses TRBV5-4 and TRBJ2-1; TRBD2 matches at 7 bases. Germline V gene lookup returns CDR1 SGHNT and CDR2 YYREEE (reference sequence). Trimming removed 3 bases from V and 6 bases from J; junction bases left unmatched: 3. The CDR3 runs to 13 residues. The CDR3 bases are TGTGCCAGCAGCTGGGGCGGGGGCAATGAGCAGTTCTTC. It specifies CASSWGGGNEQFF.

V gene TRBV27 combines with J gene TRBJ2-7, with D possibly TRBD1 on 6 matching bases. V dropped 8 bases and J dropped 5 bases, with 25 bases sitting between them. The germline CDR1 and CDR2 sequences are MNHEY and SMNVEV (reference sequence). This CDR3 has 16 amino acids. The CDR3 DNA is TGTGCCAGCGGCCAACAGATCGGGACACAAAAACACGAGCAGTACTTC. The encoded protein is CASGQQIGTQKHEQYF.

The CDR3 DNA follows: TGTGCCAGCAGTTACAAGAAGCGGGTATCCTACGAGCAGTACTTC. Its translation: CASSYKKRVSYEQYF. The gene calls are TRBV6-5 and TRBJ2-7; TRBD2 might be the D (6 bases). V lost 2 bases and J lost 1, with 12 bases in between. The CDR3 contains 15 residues. Per germline, CDR1 MNHEY and CDR2 SVGAGI.

Points on this clone: A much larger clone lies one base from this, so it may be a read error. Other DNA sequences from this sample encode an identical CDR3 as well. The gene calls are TRBV11-2 and TRBJ2-7; 11 bases match TRBD1. The CDR3 length is 14 residues. Germline-derived CDR1 and CDR2 are SGHAT and FQNNGV. J gave up 4 bases and V 5 bases, and 4 bases lay outside the gene matches. Here the CDR3 reads CASSPGTGGYEQYF. CDR3 sequence (DNA): TGTGCCAGCAGCCCCGGGACAGGGGGTTACGAGCAGTACTTC. Based on the CDR3 plus reference TRBV11-2 and TRBJ2-7, the full variable domain is EAGVAQSPRYKIIEKRQSVAFWCNPISGHATLYWYQQILGQGPKLLIQFQNNGVVDDSQLPKDRFSAERLKGVDSTLKIQPAKLEDSAVYLCASSPGTGGYEQYFGPGTRLTVT.